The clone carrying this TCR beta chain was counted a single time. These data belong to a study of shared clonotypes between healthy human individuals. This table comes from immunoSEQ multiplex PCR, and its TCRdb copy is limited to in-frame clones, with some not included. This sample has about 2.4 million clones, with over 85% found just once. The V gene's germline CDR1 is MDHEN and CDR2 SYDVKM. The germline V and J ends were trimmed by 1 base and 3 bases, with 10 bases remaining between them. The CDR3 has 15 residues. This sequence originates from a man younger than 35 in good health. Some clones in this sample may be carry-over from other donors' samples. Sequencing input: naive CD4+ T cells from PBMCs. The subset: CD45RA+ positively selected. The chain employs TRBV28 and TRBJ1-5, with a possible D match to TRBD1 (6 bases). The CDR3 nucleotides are TGTGCCAGCAGTTTATTCAGGGGAAACAATCAGCCCCAGCATTTT. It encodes CASSLFRGNNQPQHF.